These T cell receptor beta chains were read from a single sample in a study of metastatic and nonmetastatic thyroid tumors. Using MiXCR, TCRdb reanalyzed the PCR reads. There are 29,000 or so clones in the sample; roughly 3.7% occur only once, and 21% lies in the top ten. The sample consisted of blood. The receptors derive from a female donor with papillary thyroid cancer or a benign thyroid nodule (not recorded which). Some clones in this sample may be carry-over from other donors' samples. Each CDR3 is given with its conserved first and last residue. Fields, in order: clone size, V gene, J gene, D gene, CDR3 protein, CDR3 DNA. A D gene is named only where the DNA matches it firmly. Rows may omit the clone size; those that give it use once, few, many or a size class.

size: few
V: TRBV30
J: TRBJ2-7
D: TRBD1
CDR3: CAWSLNRGPHEQCF
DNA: TGTGCCTGGAGTCTCAACAGGGGGCCCCACGAGCAGTGCTTC

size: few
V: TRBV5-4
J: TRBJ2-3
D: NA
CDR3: CASSLRTGGLKQYF
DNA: TGTGCCAGCAGCTTGCGTACGGGGGGCCTCAAGCAGTATTTT

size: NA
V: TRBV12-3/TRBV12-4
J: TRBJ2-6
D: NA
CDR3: CASGGGQGAGANVLTF
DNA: TGTGCCAGCGGGGGGGGACAAGGGGCTGGGGCCAACGTCCTGACTTTC

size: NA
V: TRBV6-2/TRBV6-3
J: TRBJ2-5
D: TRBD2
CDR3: CATSWGGREETQYF
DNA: TGTGCCACCTCATGGGGGGGAAGGGAAGAGACCCAGTACTTC

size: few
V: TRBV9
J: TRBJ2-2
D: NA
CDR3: CASSPLGPNTGELFF
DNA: TGTGCCAGCAGCCCGCTAGGGCCTAACACCGGGGAGCTGTTTTTT

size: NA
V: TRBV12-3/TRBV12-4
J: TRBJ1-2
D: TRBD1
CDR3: CASQPGQCYGYTF
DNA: TGTGCCAGTCAACCGGGACAGTGTTATGGCTACACCTTC

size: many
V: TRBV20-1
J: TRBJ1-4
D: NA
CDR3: CSASDPRGGNEKLFF
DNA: TGCAGTGCTAGTGATCCCCGGGGTGGTAATGAAAAACTGTTTTTT

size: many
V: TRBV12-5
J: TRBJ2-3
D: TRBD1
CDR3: CASGLRQGGWDTQYF
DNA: TGTGCTAGTGGTTTGAGACAGGGGGGGTGGGATACGCAGTATTTT

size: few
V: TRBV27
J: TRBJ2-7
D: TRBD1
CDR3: CASSLAILGGQGYEQYF
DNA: TGTGCCAGCAGTTTAGCGATTCTCGGGGGACAGGGGTACGAGCAGTACTTC

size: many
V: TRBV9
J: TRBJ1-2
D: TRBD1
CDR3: CASSPTGVGYTF
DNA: TGTGCCAGCAGCCCGACAGGGGTCGGCTACACCTTC

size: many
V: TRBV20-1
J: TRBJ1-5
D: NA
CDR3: CSARDFQGSNQPQHF
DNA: TGCAGTGCTAGAGATTTTCAGGGTAGCAATCAGCCCCAGCATTTT

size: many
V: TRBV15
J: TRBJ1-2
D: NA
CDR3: CATSRPFKTDNYGYTF
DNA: TGTGCCACCAGCAGACCATTCAAGACAGATAACTATGGCTACACCTTC

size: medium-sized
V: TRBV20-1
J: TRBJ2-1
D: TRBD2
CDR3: CSARAGGSPYNEQFF
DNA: TGCAGTGCTAGAGCGGGAGGGTCCCCCTACAATGAGCAGTTCTTC

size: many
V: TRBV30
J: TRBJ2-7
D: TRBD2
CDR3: CAWSEREGQEQYF
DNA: TGTGCCTGGAGTGAGCGGGAGGGCCAAGAGCAGTACTTC

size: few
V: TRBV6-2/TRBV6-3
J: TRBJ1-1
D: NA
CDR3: CASSLSGYTEAFF
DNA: TGTGCCAGCAGTTTATCGGGTTACACTGAAGCTTTCTTT

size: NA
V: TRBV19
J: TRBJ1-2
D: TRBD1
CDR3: CASSTTVQGYYGYTF
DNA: TGTGCCAGTAGTACCACCGTACAGGGGTACTATGGCTACACCTTC

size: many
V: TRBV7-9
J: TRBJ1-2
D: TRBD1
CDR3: CASSLGQGAGYGYTF
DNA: TGTGCCAGCAGCTTAGGACAGGGGGCAGGGTATGGCTACACCTTC

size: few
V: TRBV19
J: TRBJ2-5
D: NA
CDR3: CASSIYSEETQYF
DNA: TGTGCCAGTAGTATTTACAGTGAGGAGACCCAGTACTTC

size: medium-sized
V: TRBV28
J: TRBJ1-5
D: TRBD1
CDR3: CASSLPDRDYQPQHF
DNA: TGTGCCAGCAGTCTACCGGACAGGGACTATCAGCCCCAGCATTTT

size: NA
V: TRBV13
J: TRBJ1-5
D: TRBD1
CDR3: CASSLGDRVIQPQHF
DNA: TGTGCCAGCAGCTTAGGCGACAGGGTCATACAGCCCCAGCATTTT

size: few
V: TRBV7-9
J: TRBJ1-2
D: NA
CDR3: CASSLSSLNYGYTF
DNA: TGTGCCAGCAGCTTATCGTCTCTCAACTATGGCTACACCTTC

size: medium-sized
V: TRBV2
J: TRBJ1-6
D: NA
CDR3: CASSDFQGRSPLHF
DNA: TGTGCCAGCAGTGATTTCCAGGGGAGATCACCCCTCCACTTT

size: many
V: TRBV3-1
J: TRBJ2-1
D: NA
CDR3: CASSHRTDNEQFF
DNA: TGTGCCAGCAGCCATCGTACGGACAATGAGCAGTTCTTC

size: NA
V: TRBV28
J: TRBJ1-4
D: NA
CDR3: CAREGDVGEKLVF
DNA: TGTGCGCGGGAGGGGGATGTCGGTGAAAAACTGGTTTTT

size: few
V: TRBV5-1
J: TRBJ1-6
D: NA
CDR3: CASILDVQGNSPLHF
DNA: TGCGCCAGCATCTTGGATGTACAGGGTAATTCACCCCTCCACTTT

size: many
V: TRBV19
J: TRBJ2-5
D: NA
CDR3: CATRQSGETQYF
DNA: TGTGCCACCCGACAGAGCGGCGAGACCCAGTACTTC

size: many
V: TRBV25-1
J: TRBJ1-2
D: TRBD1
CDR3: CASQGQGFPNYGYTF
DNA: TGTGCCAGCCAGGGACAGGGGTTTCCAAACTATGGCTACACCTTC

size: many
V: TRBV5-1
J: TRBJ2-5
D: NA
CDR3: CASSFRQGRGQETQYF
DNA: TGCGCCAGCAGCTTTCGGCAGGGTCGAGGCCAAGAGACCCAGTACTTC

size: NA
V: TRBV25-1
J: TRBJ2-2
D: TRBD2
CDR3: CASSWEAGGSDTVELFF
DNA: TGTGCCAGCAGTTGGGAAGCGGGGGGCAGCGACACCGTGGAGCTGTTTTTT

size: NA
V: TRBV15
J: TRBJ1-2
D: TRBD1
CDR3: CATSDRELFIGYTF
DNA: TGTGCCACCAGCGACAGGGAATTGTTTATCGGCTACACCTTC

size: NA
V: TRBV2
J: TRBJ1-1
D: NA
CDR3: CASSEQGPNTEAFF
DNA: TGTGCCAGCAGTGAACAGGGGCCGAACACTGAAGCTTTCTTT

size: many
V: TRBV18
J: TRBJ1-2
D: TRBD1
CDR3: CASSPDRGGYTF
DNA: TGTGCCAGCTCCCCAGACAGGGGTGGCTACACCTTC

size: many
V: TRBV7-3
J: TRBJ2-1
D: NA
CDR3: CASSLLGGPGEQFF
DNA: TGTGCCAGCAGCCTCCTAGGCGGTCCCGGGGAGCAGTTCTTC

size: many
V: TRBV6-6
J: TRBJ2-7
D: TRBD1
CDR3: CASSYSHRGLEQYF
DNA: TGTGCCAGCAGTTACTCGCACAGGGGGCTTGAGCAGTACTTC

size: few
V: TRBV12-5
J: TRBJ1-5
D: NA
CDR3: CASGWGGGPQHF
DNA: TGTGCTAGTGGTTGGGGAGGGGGGCCCCAGCATTTT

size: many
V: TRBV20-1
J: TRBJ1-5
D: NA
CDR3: CSAVRENQPQHF
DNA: TGCAGTGCGGTGAGGGAAAATCAGCCCCAGCATTTT

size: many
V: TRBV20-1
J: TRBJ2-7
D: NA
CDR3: CSAPHPGFEQYF
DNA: TGCAGTGCTCCACATCCAGGGTTCGAGCAGTACTTC

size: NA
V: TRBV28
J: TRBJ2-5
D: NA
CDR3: CASSIGQETQYF
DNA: TGTGCCAGCAGTATTGGTCAGGAGACCCAGTACTTC

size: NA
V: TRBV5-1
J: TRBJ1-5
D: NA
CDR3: CANSLSPYQPQHF
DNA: TGCGCCAACAGCTTGAGCCCTTATCAGCCCCAGCATTTT

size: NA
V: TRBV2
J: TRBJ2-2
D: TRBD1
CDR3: CASSEGTGSGELFF
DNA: TGTGCCAGCAGTGAAGGGACAGGCTCCGGGGAGCTGTTTTTT

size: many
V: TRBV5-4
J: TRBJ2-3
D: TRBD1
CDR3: CASSRPAGRGLSDTQYF
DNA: TGTGCCAGCAGCAGACCGGCGGGCAGGGGGCTATCAGATACGCAGTATTTT

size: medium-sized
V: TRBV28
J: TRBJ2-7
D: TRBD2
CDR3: CASSSPRDGRYEQYF
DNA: TGTGCCAGCAGTTCCCCCCGAGACGGGAGGTACGAGCAGTACTTC